The 5 T cell receptor beta chains below all came from one sample that was sequenced in a study of shared clonotypes between healthy human individuals. Some clones are missing from TCRdb's copy, which holds only in-frame ones; the method was immunoSEQ multiplex PCR. The table shows around 560,000 clones, with approximately 95% occurring only once. CD8 cells regarded as naive lacked CD45RO, were positively chosen for CCR7, and omitted terminally differentiated effector memory CD45RA+ cells. The sequencing sample was made of naive CD8+ T cells sorted from blood. The receptors come from a woman aged 25-40 years in good health.

This chain uses TRBV9 with TRBJ2-1; D unresolved. The CDR3 covers 15 residues. V dropped 4 bases and J dropped 9 bases, with 20 bases sitting between them. Per the germline V gene, CDR1 is SGDLS and CDR2 is YYNGEE. The CDR3 region has the DNA TGTGCCAGCAGCCCTCCCGGTAGTCTATACGCTGAGCAGTTCTTC. Translation: CASSPPGSLYAEQFF.

The rearrangement links TRBV21-1 to TRBJ2-6. TRBV21-1 counts as a pseudogene. The CDR3 has 11 residues. This chain's CDR3 is CASSPRQSGAF. The CDR3, as DNA: TGTGCCAGCAGCCCAAGACAGTCCGGGGCTTTC.

This chain uses TRBV19 with TRBJ2-1; D ambiguous. V lost 3 bases and J lost 3, with 12 bases in between. The CDR3 loop spans 15 amino acids. The germline V gene encodes CDR1 LNHDA and CDR2 SQIVND (reference sequence). Here the CDR3 DNA reads TGTGCCAGTAGTATCGGGCAGTCCAACTACAATGAGCAGTTCTTC. Translated: CASSIGQSNYNEQFF. The full variable domain, rest sourced from reference TRBV19 and TRBJ2-1, is DGGITQSPKYLFRKEGQNVTLSCEQNLNHDAMYWYRQDPGQGLRLIYYSQIVNDFQKGDIAEGYSVSREKKESFPLTVTSAQKNPTAFYLCASSIGQSNYNEQFFGPGTRLTVL.

The chain links TRBV15 to TRBJ1-2; 8 bases align to TRBD1. V shed 4 bases and J 7 bases; nucleotides not matched to a gene: 14. Germline-derived CDR1 and CDR2 are LNHNV and YYDKDF (reference sequence). This CDR3 comprises 16 residues. The chain's CDR3 is CATSTGRFTGGSGYTF. DNA of the CDR3: TGTGCCACCAGCACAGGGAGATTCACAGGGGGTAGTGGCTACACCTTC.

The J gene is TRBJ2-5, the V gene TRBV25-1; a possible D gene is TRBD2 (6 bases). The DNA end is a closer match to TRBJ2-7, so the J assignment may be wrong. The germline gives CDR1 MGHDK, CDR2 SYGVNS. The CDR3 is made up of 15 amino acids. The CDR3 here is CASSEYSSSGYEQYF. Written as DNA, the CDR3 is TGTGCCAGCAGTGAATACAGCAGTAGCGGCTACGAGCAGTACTTC.